This T cell receptor beta chain derives from a study of cytomegalovirus exposure and HLA in healthy donors (dated by TCRdb to about 2017). Regarding the study in general: An earlier analysis of approximately 590 of the donors reported more than 250 Gb of sequence data and roughly 100 million unique TCR beta sequences from some 180 million T cells. An early release covering more than 500 HLA-typed donors comprised approximately 300 gigabases of sequencing data and approximately 85 million unique TCR sequences. Among the approximately 420 genotyped donors, 81% belonged to the genetic ancestry cluster associated with self-reported Caucasian donors. The study aimed to test whether signatures of past pathogen exposure could be identified by cataloging public T cell receptors. The T cell repertoires of roughly 660 subjects were profiled by immunosequencing and related to cytomegalovirus serostatus. A separate validation cohort of roughly 110 different subjects was used in addition to the roughly 700-subject first cohort. High-throughput TCR immunosequencing, statistical association of individual TCRs with disease status, and machine learning were combined to predict cytomegalovirus infection status. To study patterns of TCR occurrence, a later analysis re-analyzed previously published TCR beta repertoires from several hundred donors and added high-resolution HLA genotyping. Rather than drawing on any new phenotypic data, the later analysis identified candidate immune exposures from TCR beta sequences and the way those sequences occurred across donors. To decide whether each TCR beta V gene segment behaved as functional or pseudogenic, an earlier analysis of some 600 of the donors relied on high-throughput TCR beta sequencing. Alongside the repertoire data, information on donor age, sex, ethnicity and CMV serostatus was compiled. In a later genetic analysis, genome-wide SNP genotypes for about three fifths of the roughly 670 donors were used, and that subset was treated as a discovery cohort. All discovery cohort repertoires had been generated on a single sequencing platform. Class I and class II HLA loci were covered by the typing at four-digit resolution. The number of typed donors differed by locus: about 629-630 for A, B, C, DRB1 and DQB1; roughly 510 for DQA1; fewer than 610 for DPA1; and roughly 470 for DPB1. Roughly 5 DR-DQ haplotypes were handled as single units for association and clustering because linkage in the cohort was strong. Among approximately 370 genotyped donors of the cohort, an average of around 240,000 unique TCR beta nucleotide sequences was sequenced per donor, of which about 19% were non-productive. Study-level results and caveats: Compared with equally common non-associated chains, HLA-associated TCR beta chains in a later analysis were more clonally expanded and had lower generation probabilities. According to a later analysis, most CMV-associated TCR beta chains appeared to be HLA-restricted, and the HLA associations seemed to be driven largely by CMV exposure. Broadly in line with IMGT annotations, most TCR beta V segments showed up in productive rearrangements about 87% or about 30% of the time in an earlier analysis of a few hundred of the donors. Compared with the roughly 700-donor mean, donors in an Asian-associated ancestry cluster had fewer N-insertions in productive TCRs, according to a later genetic analysis. A later analysis found that TCR association rates varied across HLA loci, with DRB1 alleles showing the most associated TCRs and HLA-C alleles the fewest. Some IMGT-functional V segments, including TRBV6-2 and TRBV6-3, could not be told apart with the 87-base-pair reads, so those segments were excluded. According to a later analysis, parvovirus B19, influenza, CMV and Epstein-Barr virus appeared linked to several top co-occurrence clusters. The classifier was reported to diagnose cytomegalovirus status with high specificity and sensitivity in both the original cohort and the validation cohort. Most TCR sequences were observed very rarely across donors, whereas some public TCRs were present in many individuals. In this cohort, only TCR beta chains were sequenced, and detectable features were limited by the absence of alpha or paired-chain data. Because some donors lacked HLA typing at each locus, the association tests relied only on the typed subset. The sequencing pipeline was judged likely to have produced a cluster of highly shared sequence variants as a technical artifact. An association between a missense DCLRE1C variant and V-gene and J-gene trimming of TCR beta chains was found in a later genetic analysis and replicated in an independent cohort. The presence/absence analyses assumed that sequencing depth was roughly uniform across donors, and that assumption may not be true. The authors suggested that the approach could potentially be extended to other disease states and immunological phenotypes. A further reported finding was that TCR beta sequences accurately predicted the HLA-A and HLA-B alleles for most subjects in the first cohort. When HLA alleles, especially DR and DQ, strongly co-occurred, TCR associations were difficult to assign to individual alleles. In a later analysis, 15,000 to 20,000 TCR beta sequences were associated with specific HLA alleles at a false discovery rate of 0.05. The study gave a list of around 170 TCR beta chains associated with cytomegalovirus. Because counts were too low, roughly 17 rarely observed V segments, including chromosome 9 orphons, were left out of the earlier analysis of 587 of the donors. The only immune exposure information available for the cohort was CMV serostatus. In vitro tests confirmed that a few of the cytomegalovirus-associated TCR beta chains recognize cytomegalovirus antigens. Linkage disequilibrium might explain the correlated functional status among segregating V segments, but an unknown experimental factor could not be excluded.

The cohort was made up of 650 to 700 healthy bone marrow donors. All cohort members were sampled while nominally healthy, although unrecorded immune exposures were likely present. The donor tested CMV seronegative and was one of the 352 seronegative cohort members. A peripheral blood sample was collected from each donor, and TCR beta sequencing was performed on peripheral blood mononuclear cells. Genomic DNA was extracted from the blood cell samples with the Qiagen DNeasy Blood Extraction Kit. According to the germline V gene, CDR1 reads SGDLS and CDR2 reads YYNGEE. From cysteine to phenylalanine, the CDR3 is 15 amino acids long. Kept here is only the CDR3 DNA, which spans 45 bases and is read in frame from base 1. Trimming leaves V shorter by 0 bases and J shorter by 5 bases, with the junction holding 5 bases beyond the gene matches. Library method: the immunoSEQ multiplex PCR assay. A mixture of 60 forward primers for TCR Vbeta segments and 13 reverse primers for TCR Jbeta segments was used in the multiplex PCR. Amplification of the CDR3 region of rearranged TCR beta genes was performed with a multiplex PCR assay on genomic DNA. On the Illumina HiSeq System, the amplified TCR beta libraries were sequenced as 87-base-pair reads. As for the original processing: In a later analysis, tens of millions of unique TCR beta chains were counted across the 690 or so repertoires, and roughly 11 million of these chains were shared by at least two donors. Raw reads were error-corrected and collapsed into unique sequences by a nearest-neighbor algorithm in which closely related sequences were merged to remove PCR and sequencing errors. Alignment of CDR3 sequences to IMGT reference sequences was used to assign V, D and J gene segments. For a sequence to be retained, a match of at least six nucleotides was required to both a V gene segment and a J gene segment. Rearrangements were called productive when the CDR3 lacked stop codons and stayed in frame with V and J; all others were non-productive. Following IMGT convention, CDR3 was defined as the stretch from the second conserved V-encoded cysteine up to the conserved J-encoded phenylalanine. The earlier analysis of more than 450 of the donors excluded sequences that lacked an unambiguous match to a single V gene segment. An earlier analysis of 550 to 650 of the donors classified V segments as functional when productive rearrangements were above 56.7% and as segregating when the standard deviation between donors was above 5%. A statistical classification framework was built for diagnosing cytomegalovirus status from the catalog of TCR beta chain sequences. In a later analysis, TCR nucleotide sequences were compared against IMGT/GENE-DB human TR gene sequences so that V and J genes could be assigned. The TCRdist pipeline was used in a later analysis to assign CDR3 sequences and most-parsimonious VDJ recombination scenarios. A later analysis defined each TCR beta chain by its CDR3 amino acid sequence plus V-gene family, and excluded reads lacking a unique V-gene family. In a later analysis, around 600 highly shared, low-generation-probability nucleotide sequences were removed to address suspected cross-contamination and a sequencing artifact. For each public chain, a later analysis derived a clonal expansion index from normalized ranks of inferred template counts within each repertoire. In a later analysis, generation probabilities were computed with a VDJ recombination model fitted to out-of-frame rearrangements, and the resulting probabilities were checked against IGoR. Hypergeometric tests were used in a later analysis to score TCR-TCR, TCR-HLA and TCR-CMV co-occurrence, with a repertoire-size bias correction applied to the TCR pairs. False discovery rates were estimated in a later analysis by permuting HLA or CMV assignments 20 times. In a later analysis, co-occurring TCRs were grouped using DBSCAN, with TCRdist sequence similarity added in when clustering inside HLA-allele-positive subsets. Repertoires with fewer than 30,000 or more than 120,000 public chains, plus five repertoires with anomalous nucleotide sharing, were excluded from co-occurrence clustering. This is the immuneACCESS table as TCRdb keeps it, with only in-frame sequences that have V and J called. A part of the clones is gone; compared with another copy, unresolved V genes explain less than half, and the rest is unexplained. That table furnishes V, J and clone size, whereas the DNA furnished D and trimming. The sample profile shows 150,000 or so clones; over 75% of them were found once. Jointly, the top ten make up about 1.5% of the sample.

With respect to this clone: No cognate antigen has been identified for it. The record has no base qualities; no much larger clone is one base away.

The V and J genes are TRBV9 and TRBJ1-1; 9 bases in the junction line up with TRBD1. The material sequenced was PBMCs. The receptor comes from a woman aged 25 to 39 in good health and CMV-seronegative. In nucleotide form, the sequence is TGTGCCAGCAGCGTAGCTATTGGACAGGGGACTGAAGCTTTCTTT. It specifies CASSVAIGQGTEAFF.